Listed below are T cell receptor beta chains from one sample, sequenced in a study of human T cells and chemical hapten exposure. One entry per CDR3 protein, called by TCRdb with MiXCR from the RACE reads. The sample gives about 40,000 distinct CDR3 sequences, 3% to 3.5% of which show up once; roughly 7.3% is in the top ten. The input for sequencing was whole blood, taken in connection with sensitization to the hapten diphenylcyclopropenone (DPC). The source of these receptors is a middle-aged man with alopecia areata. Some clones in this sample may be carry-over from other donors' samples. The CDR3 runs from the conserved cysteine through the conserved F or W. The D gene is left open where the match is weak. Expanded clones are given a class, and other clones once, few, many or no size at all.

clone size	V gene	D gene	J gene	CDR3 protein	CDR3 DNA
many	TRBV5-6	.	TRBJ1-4	CASSRRQEKLFF	TGTGCCAGCAGCCGTAGACAGGAAAAACTGTTTTTT
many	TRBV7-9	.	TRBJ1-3	CASSLGKLAGSSGNTIYF	TGTGCCAGCAGCTTAGGGAAATTGGCAGGGAGCTCTGGAAACACCATATATTTT
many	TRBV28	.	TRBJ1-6	CASSFSGDNSPLHF	TGTGCCAGCAGTTTCTCGGGGGATAATTCACCCCTCCACTTT
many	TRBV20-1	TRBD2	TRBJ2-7	CSAAASGLNYEQYF	TGCAGTGCAGCAGCTAGCGGCTTAAACTACGAGCAGTACTTC
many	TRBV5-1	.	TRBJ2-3	CASSLRLPSTDTQYF	TGCGCCAGCAGCTTGAGACTACCAAGCACAGATACGCAGTATTTT
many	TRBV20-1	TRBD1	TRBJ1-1	CSAETGRATEAFF	TGCAGTGCTGAGACAGGGAGGGCAACTGAAGCTTTCTTT
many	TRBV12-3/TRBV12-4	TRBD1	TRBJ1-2	CASSLDRGGYTF	TGTGCCAGCAGTTTGGACAGGGGAGGCTACACCTTC
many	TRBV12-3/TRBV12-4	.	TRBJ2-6	CASSRQTSGANVLTF	TGTGCCAGCAGCCGACAGACATCTGGGGCCAACGTCCTGACTTTC
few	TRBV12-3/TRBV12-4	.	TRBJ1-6	CASSVWQDNSPLHF	TGTGCCAGCAGCGTTTGGCAGGACAATTCACCCCTCCACTTT
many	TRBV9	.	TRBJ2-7	CASSVGTRSYEQYF	TGTGCCAGCAGCGTAGGAACTCGGTCCTACGAGCAGTACTTC
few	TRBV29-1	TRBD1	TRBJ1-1	CSVNPQGVNTEAFF	TGCAGCGTAAACCCGCAGGGGGTGAACACTGAAGCTTTCTTT
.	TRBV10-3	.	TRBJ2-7	CAISEGVHEQYF	TGTGCCATCAGTGAAGGAGTACACGAGCAGTACTTC
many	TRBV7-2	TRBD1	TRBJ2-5	CASSSFTGEETQYF	TGTGCCAGCAGCTCCTTTACAGGGGAAGAGACCCAGTACTTC
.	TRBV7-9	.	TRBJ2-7	CASRSDSYEQYF	TGTGCCAGCAGATCCGACAGTTACGAGCAGTACTTC
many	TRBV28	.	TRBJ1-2	CASRSQVLYGYTF	TGTGCCAGCAGATCACAGGTTCTCTATGGCTACACCTTC
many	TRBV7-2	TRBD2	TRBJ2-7	CASSLLAGPYEQYF	TGTGCCAGCAGCCTTCTAGCGGGGCCCTACGAGCAGTACTTC
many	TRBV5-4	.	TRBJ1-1	CASSFGGSLNTEAFF	TGTGCCAGCAGCTTTGGTGGCAGCCTGAACACTGAAGCTTTCTTT
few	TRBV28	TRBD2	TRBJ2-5	CASSLSTGLAGQETQYF	TGTGCCAGCAGTTTATCAACCGGACTAGCGGGACAAGAGACCCAGTACTTC
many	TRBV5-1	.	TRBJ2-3	CASSRRSRAVTGRTDTQYF	TGCGCCAGCAGCCGAAGGTCCAGGGCGGTAACCGGGCGCACAGATACGCAGTATTTT
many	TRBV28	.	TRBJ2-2	CASRSYGGPKTGELFF	TGTGCCAGCAGGTCTTACGGAGGGCCAAAGACCGGGGAGCTGTTTTTT
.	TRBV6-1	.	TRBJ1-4	CASSVGDKSLFF	TGTGCCAGCAGTGTAGGCGACAAATCCCTGTTTTTT
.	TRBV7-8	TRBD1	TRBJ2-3	CASSPRDRGLRGTDTQYF	TGTGCCAGCAGCCCTAGGGACAGGGGGCTAAGGGGAACAGATACGCAGTATTTT
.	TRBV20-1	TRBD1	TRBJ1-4	CSARQGGGEKLFF	TGCAGTGCTCGACAGGGGGGCGGTGAAAAACTGTTTTTT
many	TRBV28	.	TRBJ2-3	CASLRGVGTDTQYF	TGTGCCAGCCTGAGGGGGGTTGGCACAGATACGCAGTATTTT
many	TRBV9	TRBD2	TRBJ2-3	CASSAGTSGIDTQYF	TGTGCCAGCAGCGCTGGGACTAGCGGAATAGATACGCAGTATTTT
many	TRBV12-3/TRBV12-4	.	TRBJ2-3	CASKPGKGTAGTDTQYF	TGTGCCAGCAAACCGGGGAAAGGGACCGCTGGCACAGATACGCAGTATTTT
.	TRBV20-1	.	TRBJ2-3	CSARGTAHTDTQYF	TGCAGTGCTAGAGGGACAGCCCACACAGATACGCAGTATTTT
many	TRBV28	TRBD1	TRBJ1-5	CASSLGAGTGSFSNQPQHF	TGTGCCAGCAGTTTAGGCGCCGGGACAGGGTCGTTTAGCAATCAGCCCCAGCATTTT
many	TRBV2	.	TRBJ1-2	CASSFQEYGYTF	TGTGCCAGCAGCTTTCAAGAATATGGCTACACCTTC
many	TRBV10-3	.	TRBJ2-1	CAISELVDSEQFF	TGTGCCATCAGTGAGTTAGTGGACAGTGAGCAGTTCTTC
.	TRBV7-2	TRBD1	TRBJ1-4	CASSSRQGQATNEKLFF	TGTGCCAGCAGCTCCCGACAGGGACAGGCAACTAATGAAAAACTGTTTTTT
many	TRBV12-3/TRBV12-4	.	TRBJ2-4	CASSSSPGINIQYF	TGTGCCAGCAGTTCCTCTCCGGGGATAAACATTCAGTACTTC
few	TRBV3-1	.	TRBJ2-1	CASSQSYNEQFF	TGTGCCAGCAGCCAATCTTACAATGAGCAGTTCTTC
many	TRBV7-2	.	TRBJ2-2	CASSATQADTGELFF	TGTGCCAGCAGCGCCACCCAAGCGGACACCGGGGAGCTGTTTTTT
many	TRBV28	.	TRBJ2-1	CASSLWYNEQFF	TGTGCCAGCAGTTTATGGTACAATGAGCAGTTCTTC
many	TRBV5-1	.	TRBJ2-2	CASSSDNTGELFF	TGCGCCAGCAGCTCGGATAACACCGGGGAGCTGTTTTTT
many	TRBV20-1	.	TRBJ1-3	CSATENSGNTIYF	TGCAGTGCCACAGAAAATTCTGGAAACACCATATATTTT
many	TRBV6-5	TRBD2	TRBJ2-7	CASSRTPRTSEGYEQYF	TGTGCCAGCAGTCGTACACCGAGGACTAGCGAGGGCTACGAGCAGTACTTC
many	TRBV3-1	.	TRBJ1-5	CASSQQPGLPQHF	TGTGCCAGCAGCCAACAGCCAGGTTTGCCCCAGCATTTT
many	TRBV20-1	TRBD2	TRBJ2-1	CSASPTSGGDISYNEQFF	TGCAGTGCTAGCCCGACTAGCGGGGGGGACATTTCGTACAATGAGCAGTTCTTC
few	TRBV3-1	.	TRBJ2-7	CASSPQEGAGEQYF	TGTGCCAGCAGCCCCCAAGAAGGGGCCGGCGAGCAGTACTTC
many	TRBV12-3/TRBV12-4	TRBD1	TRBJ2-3	CASNPDRGRADTQYF	TGTGCCAGCAATCCTGACAGGGGGCGCGCAGATACGCAGTATTTT
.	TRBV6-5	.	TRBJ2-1	CASSFDGDSKNEQFF	TGTGCCAGCAGTTTCGATGGCGACTCGAAGAATGAGCAGTTCTTC
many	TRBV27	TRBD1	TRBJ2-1	CASSSPGQGGGEQFF	TGTGCCAGCAGTTCCCCGGGACAGGGGGGGGGTGAGCAGTTCTTC
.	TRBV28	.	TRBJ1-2	CASTQRDSVAYGYTF	TGTGCCAGCACCCAGAGGGACTCAGTAGCCTATGGCTACACCTTC
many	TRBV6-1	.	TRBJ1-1	CASSEGTANTEAFF	TGTGCCAGCAGTGAGGGGACGGCTAACACTGAAGCTTTCTTT
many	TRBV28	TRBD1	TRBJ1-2	CASSFDRGPYGYTF	TGTGCCAGCAGTTTTGACAGGGGGCCCTATGGCTACACCTTC
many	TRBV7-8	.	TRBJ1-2	CASSPAPQIYGYTF	TGTGCCAGCAGCCCCGCCCCACAGATCTATGGCTACACCTTC
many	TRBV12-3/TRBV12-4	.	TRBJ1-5	CASSLEYRPQPQHF	TGTGCCAGCAGTTTAGAGTATCGGCCCCAGCCCCAGCATTTT
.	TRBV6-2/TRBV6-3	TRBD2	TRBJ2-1	CASSSGLAGGPVGSYNEQFF	TGTGCCAGCAGTTCGGGACTAGCGGGAGGGCCGGTCGGATCCTACAATGAGCAGTTCTTC
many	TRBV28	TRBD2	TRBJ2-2	CASSLGLAGPLGELFF	TGTGCCAGCAGTCTGGGACTAGCGGGACCCCTCGGGGAGCTGTTTTTT
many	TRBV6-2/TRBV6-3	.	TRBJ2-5	CASSYSETQYF	TGTGCCAGCAGTTACTCGGAGACCCAGTACTTC
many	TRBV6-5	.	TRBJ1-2	CASRTASYGYTF	TGTGCCAGCCGTACAGCTTCCTATGGCTACACCTTC
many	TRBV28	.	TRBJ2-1	CASSFYNEQFF	TGTGCCAGCAGTTTTTACAATGAGCAGTTCTTC
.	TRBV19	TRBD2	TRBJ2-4	CASSLPSGEGAKNIQYF	TGTGCCAGTAGCCTCCCTAGCGGGGAGGGCGCCAAAAACATTCAGTACTTC
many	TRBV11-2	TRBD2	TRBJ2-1	CASSSGTSGSGYNEQFF	TGTGCCAGCAGCTCCGGGACTAGCGGGAGCGGTTACAATGAGCAGTTCTTC
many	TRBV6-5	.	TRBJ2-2	CASSYRWNTGELFF	TGTGCCAGCAGTTATCGCTGGAACACCGGGGAGCTGTTTTTT